These 10 T cell receptor beta chains came from one sample sequenced in a study of cytomegalovirus exposure and HLA in healthy donors. PCR amplification relied on 60 Vbeta primers (plus 13 Jbeta primers). Profiling relied on immunoSEQ multiplex PCR, and the TCRdb table lists in-frame clones only, not all of them. The table lists approximately 160,000 clones, approximately 81% of them singletons. The sample was PBMCs. Source of these receptors: a man between 18 and 35 years old in good health and CMV-seronegative.

J is TRBJ2-5 and V is TRBV7-2, with TRBD2 matching over 7 bases. Germline loops: CDR1 SGHTA, CDR2 FQGNSA. CDR3 length equals 19 residues. J was trimmed by 7 bases and V by 1 base; bases with no gene match: 21. For the CDR3, the DNA is TGTGCCAGCAGCTTAGTGGGGGGGACGGGCGGGCCATTCTTTGGGACCCAGTACTTC. Its translation is CASSLVGGTGGPFFGTQYF.

The chain couples TRBV6-6 to TRBJ1-6, with D perhaps matching TRBD1 (5 bases). The germline V gene has CDR1 MNHNY and CDR2 SVGAGI (reference sequence). The CDR3 is 16 amino acids. The V end lost 6 bases, the J end lost 0 bases, and 12 bases lay between the germline ends. CDR3 coding DNA: TGTGCCAGCAGCCGAGACAGCTTCTCCTATAATTCACCCCTCCACTTT. Amino acids: CASSRDSFSYNSPLHF.

The J gene is TRBJ2-7, the V gene TRBV18; D perhaps matches TRBD1 (5 bases). Looked up from germline, CDR1 is KGHSH and CDR2 is LQKENI. This CDR3 is built from 14 residues. Trimming took off 1 base at V and 2 bases at J, with 9 bases between the two ends. DNA for the CDR3: TGTGCCAGCTCACCACAGGGGCTGACCTACGAGCAGTACTTC. Its translation: CASSPQGLTYEQYF.

The chain uses TRBV7-2 and TRBJ2-5, with 7 nucleotides matching TRBD2. V was pared by 0 bases and J by 5 bases, with 6 bases of the junction left unmatched. The CDR3 length is 15 residues. The germline CDR1 and CDR2 sequences are SGHTA and FQGNSA. Written as DNA, the CDR3 is TGTGCCAGCAGCTTAGCGGGGGGGACTATGGAGACCCAGTACTTC. Translated, it gives CASSLAGGTMETQYF.

The chain recombines TRBV7-9 with TRBJ1-2; D unresolved. The V gene lost 7 bases and the J gene lost 4 bases, with 13 bases spanning the gap. The CDR3 length is 13 residues. The germline V gene encodes CDR1 SEHNR and CDR2 FQNEAQ (reference sequence). CDR3 loop: CASTSAYSYGYTF. CDR3 DNA sequence: TGTGCCAGCACCTCAGCTTACAGCTATGGCTACACCTTC.

The chain couples TRBV5-4 to TRBJ2-3; 11 nucleotides line up with TRBD2. The CDR3 is made up of 15 amino acids. CDR1 is SGHNT and CDR2 is YYREEE in the germline V gene (reference sequence). Unmatched junction bases numbered 3, after V lost 0 bases and J lost 6 bases. In DNA, the CDR3 is TGTGCCAGCAGCTTGGGGTTAGCGGGAGGGGATACGCAGTATTTT. It translates to CASSLGLAGGDTQYF.

The J gene is TRBJ1-3, the V gene TRBV27; D unresolved. The CDR3 spans 15 residues. Trimming pared 6 bases from V and 4 bases from J, leaving 16 bases between. The germline CDR1 and CDR2 sequences are MNHEY and SMNVEV (reference sequence). Written as DNA, the CDR3 is TGTGCCAGCAGGACTTTAGGCGGCGTCGGAAACACCATATATTTT. Translation: CASRTLGGVGNTIYF.

A single count supports this clone. In DNA form, the CDR3 reads TGTGCCAGCAGTCCCCTCAGCGGGAGCGGGGGGCAGTACTTC. Translation: CASSPLSGSGGQYF. The chain has TRBV27 and TRBJ2-5, with 9 bases that match TRBD2. With V trimmed by 5 bases and J by 11 bases, 12 bases remained unmatched. CDR1 and CDR2 (germline): MNHEY, SMNVEV (reference sequence). This CDR3 has 14 amino acids.

This chain uses TRBV9 with TRBJ2-2, with 9 bases matching TRBD2. CDR3 size: 14 residues. Germline V gives CDR1 SGDLS, CDR2 YYNGEE. Trimming cost V 2 bases and J 6 bases; bases outside gene matches: 2. This chain's CDR3 is CASSVLAGPGELFF. CDR3 sequence (DNA): TGTGCCAGCAGCGTGCTAGCGGGACCCGGGGAGCTGTTTTTT.

The rearrangement uses TRBV6-5 and TRBJ2-5; D remains ambiguous. The germline V gene has CDR1 MNHEY and CDR2 SVGAGI. V was pared by 0 bases and J by 1 base, with 9 bases between. This CDR3 region has 15 residues. The CDR3 nucleotides read TGTGCCAGCAGTTACTCGCGGCAGCTCCAAGAGACCCAGTACTTC. This codes for CASSYSRQLQETQYF.